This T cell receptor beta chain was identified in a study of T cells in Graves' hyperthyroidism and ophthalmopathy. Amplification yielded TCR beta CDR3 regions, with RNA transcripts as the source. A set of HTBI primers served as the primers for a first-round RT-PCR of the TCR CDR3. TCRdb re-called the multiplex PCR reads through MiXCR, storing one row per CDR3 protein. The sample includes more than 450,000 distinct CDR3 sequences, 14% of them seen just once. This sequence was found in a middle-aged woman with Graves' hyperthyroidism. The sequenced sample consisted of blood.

Here the CDR3 DNA reads TGTGCCAGCAGCCTCGCGCAGGGAGGGGTAAAACTGTTTTTT. Amino acid sequence: CASSLAQGGVKLFF. The V and J genes are TRBV14 and TRBJ1-4, with D possibly matching TRBD1 (5 bases). Germline lookup yields CDR1 SGHDN and CDR2 FVKESK. This CDR3 has 14 residues. Trimming took off 4 bases at V and 10 bases at J, with 16 bases between the two ends.